The clone carrying this T cell receptor (beta chain) was seen repeatedly, ten times or more. Germline V gives CDR1 SGHDN, CDR2 FVKESK. This CDR3 contains 13 residues. V lost 1 base and J 8 bases, leaving 11 bases between the germline ends. TCRdb reprocessed the PCR reads via MiXCR. The sample yields tens of thousands of clones, roughly an eighth seen once. There were no patients who had received any treatment before thyroid surgery. The data belong to a study of metastatic and nonmetastatic thyroid tumors. Across the study: Comparison of repertoires was carried out across blood and tumor or nodule tissue from malignant and benign thyroid patients.

The sequenced sample consisted of blood. This rearrangement joins TRBV14 to TRBJ1-1; D call uncertain. This clonotype was obtained from a female donor with papillary thyroid cancer or a benign thyroid nodule (not recorded which). Some clones in this sample may be carry-over from other donors' samples. The CDR3 here is CASSQAGKPEAFF. The CDR3 DNA follows: TGTGCCAGCAGCCAAGCCGGGAAACCCGAAGCTTTCTTT.